This T cell receptor (beta chain) was observed in a study of control samples from healthy donors and cancer patients. The repertoire was sequenced with immunoSEQ multiplex PCR; TCRdb's copy has only in-frame clones and lacks some. The data hold 120,000 to 150,000 clones, with 89% observed a single time. The sequence came from a man aged 25 to 40 in good health. The specimen was blood.

CDR3: CASSLKAGATGELFF. CDR3 in DNA: TGTGCCAGCAGTTTAAAAGCGGGAGCTACCGGGGAGCTGTTTTTT. The V call is TRBV27, the J call TRBJ2-2, with 8 nucleotides matching TRBD2. Germline V lookup: CDR1 MNHEY, CDR2 SMNVEV (reference sequence). V shed 2 bases and J 5 bases; nucleotides not matched to a gene: 4. This CDR3 has 15 residues.